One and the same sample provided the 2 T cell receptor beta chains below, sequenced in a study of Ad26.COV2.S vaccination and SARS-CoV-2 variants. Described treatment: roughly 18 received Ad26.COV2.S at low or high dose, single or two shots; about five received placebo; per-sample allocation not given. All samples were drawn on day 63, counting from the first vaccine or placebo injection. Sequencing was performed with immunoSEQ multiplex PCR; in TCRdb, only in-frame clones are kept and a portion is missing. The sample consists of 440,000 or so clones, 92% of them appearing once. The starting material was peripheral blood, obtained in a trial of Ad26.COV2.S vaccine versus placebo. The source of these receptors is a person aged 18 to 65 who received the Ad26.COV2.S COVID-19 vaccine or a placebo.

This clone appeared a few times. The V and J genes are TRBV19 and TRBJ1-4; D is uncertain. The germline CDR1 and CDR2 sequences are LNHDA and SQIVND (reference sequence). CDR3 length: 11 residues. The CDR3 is CCRPLNEKLFF. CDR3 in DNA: TGTTGCAGACCGCTAAATGAAAAACTGTTTTTT.

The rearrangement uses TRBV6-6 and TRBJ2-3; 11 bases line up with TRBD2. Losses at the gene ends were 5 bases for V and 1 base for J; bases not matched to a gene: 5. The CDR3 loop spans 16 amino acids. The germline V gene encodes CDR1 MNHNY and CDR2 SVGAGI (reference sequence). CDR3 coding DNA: TGTGCCAGCAGTATAGCGGGGGGGTTGGGCACAGATACGCAGTATTTT. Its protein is CASSIAGGLGTDTQYF.